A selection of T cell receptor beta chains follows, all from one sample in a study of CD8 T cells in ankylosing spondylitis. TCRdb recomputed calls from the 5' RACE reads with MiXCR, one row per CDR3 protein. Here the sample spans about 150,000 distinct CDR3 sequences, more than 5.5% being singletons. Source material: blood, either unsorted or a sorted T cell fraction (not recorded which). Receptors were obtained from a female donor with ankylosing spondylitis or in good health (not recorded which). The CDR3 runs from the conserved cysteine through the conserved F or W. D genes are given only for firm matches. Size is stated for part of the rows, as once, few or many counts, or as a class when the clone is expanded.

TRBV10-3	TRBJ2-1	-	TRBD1	CAISDPGGDEQFF	TGTGCCATCAGTGACCCAGGGGGCGATGAGCAGTTCTTC
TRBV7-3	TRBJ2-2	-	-	CASSRGDTGEPFF	TGTGCCAGCAGCAGGGGGGACACCGGGGAGCCGTTTTTT
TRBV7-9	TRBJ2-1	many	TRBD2	CALVRGTYNEQFF	TGTGCACTAGTGCGGGGGACTTACAATGAGCAGTTCTTC
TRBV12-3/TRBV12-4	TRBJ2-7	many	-	CASSFQSSYEQYF	TGTGCCAGCAGTTTTCAGAGCTCCTACGAGCAGTACTTC
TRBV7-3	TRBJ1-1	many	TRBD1	CASSLWGQDMNTEAFF	TGTGCCAGCAGCTTATGGGGACAGGACATGAACACTGAAGCTTTCTTT
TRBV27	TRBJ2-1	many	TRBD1	CASSGTGASRGSYNEQFF	TGTGCCAGCAGTGGGACAGGTGCCTCCAGGGGCTCCTACAATGAGCAGTTCTTC
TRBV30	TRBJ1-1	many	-	CAWGRATEAFF	TGTGCCTGGGGCCGGGCTACTGAAGCTTTCTTT
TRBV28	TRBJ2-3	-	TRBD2	CASSQRGGFTDTQYF	TGTGCCAGCAGCCAGCGGGGGGGCTTTACAGATACGCAGTATTTT
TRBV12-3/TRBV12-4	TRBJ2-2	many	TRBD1	CASSPTGGNANTGELFF	TGTGCCAGCAGCCCTACAGGGGGCAACGCGAACACCGGGGAGCTGTTTTTT
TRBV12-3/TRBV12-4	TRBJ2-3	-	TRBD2	CTSSLSGGARHGTDTQYF	TGTACCAGCAGTCTAAGCGGGGGGGCCCGTCACGGCACAGATACGCAGTATTTT
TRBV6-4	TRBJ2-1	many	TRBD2	CASSELAQASYNEQFF	TGTGCCAGCAGTGAACTAGCGCAAGCCTCCTACAATGAGCAGTTCTTC
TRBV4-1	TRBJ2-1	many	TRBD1	CASSQKRGQREQFF	TGCGCCAGCAGCCAAAAGAGGGGGCAACGAGAGCAGTTCTTC
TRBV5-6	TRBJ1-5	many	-	CASSPKGWDQPQHF	TGTGCCAGCAGCCCCAAGGGCTGGGATCAGCCCCAGCATTTT
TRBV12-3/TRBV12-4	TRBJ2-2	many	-	CASRAQGNTGELFF	TGTGCCAGCCGAGCCCAGGGGAACACCGGGGAGCTGTTTTTT
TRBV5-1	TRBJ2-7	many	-	CASSLARGAYEQYF	TGCGCCAGCAGCTTGGCCCGAGGGGCCTACGAGCAGTACTTC
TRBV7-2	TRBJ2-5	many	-	CASSPSLRGALETQYF	TGTGCCAGCAGCCCATCCCTCCGGGGGGCCTTAGAGACCCAGTACTTC
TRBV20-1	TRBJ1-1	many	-	CSAREGSGFSPEAFF	TGCAGTGCTAGAGAGGGGTCGGGTTTCTCCCCTGAAGCTTTCTTT
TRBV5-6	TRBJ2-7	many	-	CASSLVSLFSYEQYF	TGTGCCAGCAGCTTGGTATCCTTGTTCTCCTACGAGCAGTACTTC
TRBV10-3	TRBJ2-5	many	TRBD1	CAIAGTGEVETQYF	TGTGCCATCGCCGGGACAGGGGAGGTGGAGACCCAGTACTTC
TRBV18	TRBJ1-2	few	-	CASSPPGLGYTF	TGTGCCAGCTCACCACCAGGGCTAGGCTACACCTTC
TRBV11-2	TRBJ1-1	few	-	CASSFISRGNTEAFF	TGTGCCAGCAGCTTCATCTCTCGGGGGAACACTGAAGCTTTCTTT
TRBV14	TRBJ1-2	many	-	CASSHATYGYTF	TGTGCCAGCAGCCATGCAACCTATGGCTACACCTTC
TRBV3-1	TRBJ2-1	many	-	CASSRGDNEQFF	TGTGCCAGCAGCCGGGGGGACAATGAGCAGTTCTTC
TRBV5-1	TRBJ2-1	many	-	CASSLGSNNEQFF	TGCGCCAGCAGCTTGGGCAGCAACAATGAGCAGTTCTTC
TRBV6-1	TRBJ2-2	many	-	CASKQGSKDLNTGELFF	TGTGCCAGCAAGCAGGGGTCAAAAGACTTGAACACCGGGGAGCTGTTTTTT
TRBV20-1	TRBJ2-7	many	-	CSAAAGARNEQYF	TGCAGTGCTGCTGCGGGGGCGCGAAACGAGCAGTACTTC
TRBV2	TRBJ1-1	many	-	CASSVGPGRTEAFF	TGTGCCAGCAGTGTCGGGCCCGGCAGGACTGAAGCTTTCTTT
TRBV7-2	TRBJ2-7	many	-	CASSSRQKFDEQYF	TGTGCCAGCAGCTCACGACAGAAGTTTGACGAGCAGTACTTC
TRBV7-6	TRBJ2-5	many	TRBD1	CASSLDRGRLETQYF	TGTGCCAGCAGCTTGGACAGGGGGCGCCTCGAGACCCAGTACTTC
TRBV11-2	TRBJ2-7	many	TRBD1	CASSPWTGHYEQYF	TGTGCCAGCAGCCCATGGACAGGACACTACGAGCAGTACTTC
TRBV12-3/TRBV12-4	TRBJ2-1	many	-	CASSPPGYNEQFF	TGTGCCAGCAGCCCCCCGGGCTACAATGAGCAGTTCTTC
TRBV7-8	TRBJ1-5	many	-	CASSLHQINQPQHF	TGTGCCAGCAGCTTACACCAAATTAATCAGCCCCAGCATTTT
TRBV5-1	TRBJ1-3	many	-	CASSANRESTGNTIYF	TGCGCCAGCAGCGCCAACAGGGAAAGTACTGGAAACACCATATATTTT
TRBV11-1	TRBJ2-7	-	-	CASSLHPPEQYF	TGTGCCAGCAGCTTACATCCACCCGAGCAGTACTTC
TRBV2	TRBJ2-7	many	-	CASSEGADRSYEQYF	TGTGCCAGCAGTGAAGGGGCGGACAGATCCTACGAGCAGTACTTC
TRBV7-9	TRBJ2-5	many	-	CALAEGGEETQYF	TGTGCTCTCGCCGAGGGGGGCGAAGAGACCCAGTACTTC
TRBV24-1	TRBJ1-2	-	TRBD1	CATSDFGGTDGYTF	TGTGCCACCAGTGATTTTGGGGGGACAGATGGCTACACCTTC
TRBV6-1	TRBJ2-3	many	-	CASSARDVLDTQYF	TGTGCCAGCAGTGCCCGGGACGTCTTAGATACGCAGTATTTT
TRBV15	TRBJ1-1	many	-	CATSRPGGGGSTEAFF	TGTGCCACCAGCAGGCCCGGGGGGGGCGGGAGCACTGAAGCTTTCTTT
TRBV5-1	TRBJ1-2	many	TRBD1	CASGQGAASYGYTF	TGCGCCAGCGGCCAGGGGGCCGCTAGCTATGGCTACACCTTC
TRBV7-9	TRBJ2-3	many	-	CASSLDDRSDTQYF	TGTGCCAGCAGCTTAGACGACAGGTCAGATACGCAGTATTTT
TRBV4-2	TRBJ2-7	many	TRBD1	CASSHRDREDEQYF	TGTGCCAGCAGCCACCGGGACAGGGAGGACGAGCAGTACTTC
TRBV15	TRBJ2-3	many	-	CATSSKEAGKADTQYF	TGTGCCACCAGCTCCAAGGAGGCAGGGAAGGCAGATACGCAGTATTTT
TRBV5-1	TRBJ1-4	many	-	CASSLAPGANEKLFF	TGCGCCAGCAGCCTCGCCCCAGGGGCCAATGAAAAACTGTTTTTT
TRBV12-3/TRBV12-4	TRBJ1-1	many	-	CASSWRGGAGDTEAFF	TGTGCCAGCAGTTGGAGAGGTGGGGCCGGGGACACTGAAGCTTTCTTT
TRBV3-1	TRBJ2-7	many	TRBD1	CASSSSGQAYEQYF	TGTGCCAGCAGCTCCTCCGGACAGGCCTACGAGCAGTACTTC
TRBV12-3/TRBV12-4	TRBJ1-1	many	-	CASSWGRKNTEAFF	TGTGCCAGCAGTTGGGGACGGAAGAACACTGAAGCTTTCTTT
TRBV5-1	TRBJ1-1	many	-	CASSLEVGHTEAFF	TGCGCCAGCAGCCTGGAAGTGGGCCACACTGAAGCTTTCTTT